These 27 T cell receptor beta chains came from one sample sequenced in a study of T cell repertoires in cytomegalovirus infection. These TCRs' antigens remain unknown. TCRdb recomputed calls from the reads with MiXCR, one row per CDR3 protein. In the table there are over 250,000 distinct CDR3 sequences, 22% of which are singletons. The sequencing here drew on cultured PBMCs, taken from culture after CMV antigen stimulation. These receptors were taken from a human donor in good health (CMV status not recorded). Some clones in this sample may be carry-over from other donors' samples.

This clonotype has a handful of counts. The gene calls are TRBV12-3 or TRBV12-4 and TRBJ1-1, with 7 bases matching TRBD1. Unmatched junction bases numbered 9, after V lost 5 bases and J lost 3 bases. This CDR3 spans 15 amino acids. CDR3 amino acids: CASSPRTGLYTEAFF. The DNA of the CDR3 is TGTGCCAGCAGTCCTCGGACAGGTTTGTACACTGAAGCTTTCTTT.

This clonotype was seen many times. This chain connects TRBV27 to TRBJ2-1; tentatively, D is TRBD1 or TRBD2 (5 bases each). The V end lost 10 bases, the J end lost 0 bases, and 13 bases lay between the germline ends. The length of the CDR3 is 14 residues. Germline V gene sequence: CDR1 MNHEY, CDR2 SMNVEV (reference sequence). The CDR3 sequence: CATTRGDSYNEQFF. CDR3 in DNA: TGTGCCACCACCAGAGGGGACTCCTACAATGAGCAGTTCTTC.

This clonotype was observed at least ten times. CDR3 residues: CASTQDRGDNSPLHF. The CDR3 DNA sequence: TGTGCCAGCACCCAGGACAGGGGGGATAATTCACCCCTCCACTTT. The chain has TRBV7-2 and TRBJ1-6; 10 positions agree with TRBD1. V shed 7 bases and J 5 bases; nucleotides not matched to a gene: 5. Germline V gene data show CDR1 as SGHTA and CDR2 as FQGNSA. There are 15 residues in the CDR3.

This clonotype was detected many times. The J gene is TRBJ2-2, the V gene TRBV7-9; the match to TRBD2 covers 8 bases. This CDR3 is built from 15 residues. With 4 bases clipped from V and 5 bases from J, the junction kept 6 bases outside the gene matches. The germline gives CDR1 SEHNR, CDR2 FQNEAQ (reference sequence). The CDR3 sequence: CASSYGLAVTGELFF. The DNA for the CDR3 is TGTGCCAGCAGCTATGGACTAGCCGTTACCGGGGAGCTGTTTTTT.

This clonotype was found a few times. The rearrangement uses TRBV7-4 and TRBJ2-7; 7 bases line up with TRBD1. The CDR3 spans 18 residues. CDR1 is SGHVT, CDR2 SQSDAQ, per germline. Trimming cost V 1 base and J 1 base; bases outside gene matches: 13. The CDR3 here is CASSLETFSAGGSYEQYV. The CDR3 DNA follows: TGTGCCAGCAGCTTAGAAACCTTTTCCGCAGGGGGTTCCTACGAGCAGTACGTC.

CDR3 nucleotides: TGTGCCAGCAGCCCGGGGGACAGGGTAGAGACCCAGTACTTC. This encodes CASSPGDRVETQYF. The V call is TRBV7-3, the J call TRBJ2-5, with 9 nucleotides matching TRBD1. This CDR3 spans 14 amino acids. CDR1 SGHTA and CDR2 FQGTGA come from the germline V gene. Losses at the gene ends were 5 bases for V and 4 bases for J; bases not matched to a gene: 5.

This clonotype was found a few times. CDR3 sequence reads: CASSESPGGGPVDPLHF. Written as DNA, the CDR3 is TGTGCCAGCAGTGAATCCCCTGGGGGGGGTCCCGTCGATCCCCTCCACTTT. J is TRBJ1-6 and V is TRBV6-1; D perhaps matches TRBD1 (5 bases). V was trimmed by 2 bases and J by 13 bases, leaving 24 bases between them. This CDR3 contains 17 residues. Germline V lookup: CDR1 MNHNS, CDR2 SASEGT.

This clonotype has a handful of counts. The chain joins TRBV20-1 to TRBJ1-5, with D unclear. Germline assignment: CDR1 DFQATT and CDR2 SNEGSKA (reference sequence). This CDR3 has 15 residues. The V and J ends lost 4 bases and 1 base respectively, with 14 bases between them. The CDR3 loop is CSAIGPGGSNQPQHF. The CDR3 nucleotides read TGCAGTGCTATAGGTCCGGGTGGGAGCAATCAGCCCCAGCATTTT.

The chain uses TRBV20-1 and TRBJ2-1, with 8 bases aligning to TRBD2. Germline values: CDR1 DFQATT, CDR2 SNEGSKA (reference sequence). This CDR3 contains 13 residues. Trimming cost V 6 bases and J 8 bases; bases outside gene matches: 9. CDR3 nucleotides: TGCAGTGCCACGGGACTAGGGACCTATGAGCAGTTCTTC. Translated, it gives CSATGLGTYEQFF.

The CDR3 DNA follows: TGTGCCAGTAGTATTACAGGGGACTATGGCTACACCTTC. Protein product: CASSITGDYGYTF. This rearrangement joins TRBV19 to TRBJ1-2; 7 bases are shared with TRBD1. The CDR3 loop spans 13 amino acids. In germline, CDR1 is LNHDA, CDR2 SQIVND (reference sequence). J was trimmed by 3 bases and V by 3 bases; bases with no gene match: 1. Full variable domain (rest looked up from reference TRBV19 and TRBJ1-2): DGGITQSPKYLFRKEGQNVTLSCEQNLNHDAMYWYRQDPGQGLRLIYYSQIVNDFQKGDIAEGYSVSREKKESFPLTVTSAQKNPTAFYLCASSITGDYGYTFGSGTRLTVV.

The CDR3 loop is CASSVSGNTIYF. In nucleotides, the CDR3 is TGTGCCAGCAGCGTCTCTGGAAACACCATATATTTT. V is TRBV7-9 and J is TRBJ1-3; D uncertain. Germline assignment: CDR1 SEHNR and CDR2 FQNEAQ (reference sequence). The ends were cut back, 5 bases at V and 0 bases at J, with 2 bases in the middle. There are 12 residues in the CDR3.

The V and J genes are TRBV10-1 and TRBJ2-1, with TRBD2 matching 9 bases. Germline V gene lookup returns CDR1 WNHNN and CDR2 SYGVQD (reference sequence). The CDR3 contains 16 residues. V lost 0 bases, J lost 5 bases, and 5 bases stayed unmatched. The CDR3 here is CASSESRGRADNEQFF. As DNA, the CDR3 is TGCGCCAGCAGTGAGTCACGCGGGAGGGCCGACAATGAGCAGTTCTTC.

This clonotype was seen more than once but under ten times. The chain links TRBV7-9 to TRBJ1-5, with 9 bases matching TRBD1. Germline V gives CDR1 SEHNR, CDR2 FQNEAQ (reference sequence). There are 14 residues in the CDR3. The J segment lost 6 bases and the V segment lost 3 bases, leaving 3 bases of the junction unmatched. The CDR3 DNA reads TGTGCCAGCAGCTTGGGGACAGGGATTCAGCCCCAGCATTTT. Protein: CASSLGTGIQPQHF. The full variable domain, completed using reference TRBV7-9 and TRBJ1-5, is DTGVSQNPRHKITKRGQNVTFRCDPISEHNRLYWYRQTLGQGPEFLTYFQNEAQLEKSRLLSDRFSAERPKGSFSTLEIQRTEQGDSAMYLCASSLGTGIQPQHFGDGTRLSIL.

The rearrangement links TRBV6-2 or TRBV6-3 to TRBJ2-3; the match to TRBD2 covers 7 bases. From germline, CDR1 is MNHEY and CDR2 SVGEGT. This CDR3 has 14 amino acids. V lost 8 bases to trimming and J lost 4 bases; unmatched junction nucleotides: 9. The CDR3 is CASERDPFSDTQYF. The DNA of the CDR3 is TGTGCCAGCGAGCGGGACCCCTTTTCAGATACGCAGTATTTT.

This clonotype was observed many times. The V call is TRBV7-6, the J call TRBJ1-3; TRBD1 is a possible D gene (5 bases). This CDR3 has 15 residues. CDR1 SGHVS and CDR2 FNYEAQ come from the germline V gene. Between the trimmed V and J ends, which lost 5 bases and 1 base, there was a span of 12 bases. The CDR3 DNA sequence: TGTGCCAGCAGCGCGGGACTACAATCTGGAAACACCATATATTTT. The encoded protein is CASSAGLQSGNTIYF.

The chain links TRBV6-2 or TRBV6-3 to TRBJ1-5; weak D call: TRBD1 (5 bases). V was shortened by 2 bases and J by 7 bases, with 15 bases between the two germline ends. The CDR3 spans 15 residues. The germline CDR1 and CDR2 sequences are MNHEY and SVGEGT. Written as DNA, the CDR3 is TGTGCCAGCAGTTACCCGGTTCAAGGGGTACAGCCCCAGCATTTT. Residues: CASSYPVQGVQPQHF.

The CDR3 sequence is CASSSQGAGGTEAFF. The CDR3 nucleotides are TGTGCCAGCAGCTCCCAGGGGGCGGGCGGCACTGAAGCTTTCTTT. The rearrangement joins TRBV7-2 to TRBJ1-1; TRBD1 agrees at 8 bases. Germline loops: CDR1 SGHTA, CDR2 FQGNSA. The V and J ends lost 4 bases and 4 bases, in that order; junction bases with no gene match: 8. The CDR3 totals 15 residues.

V usage is TRBV5-1 and J usage is TRBJ2-5; either TRBD1 or TRBD2 may supply D (6 bases each). The V gene's germline CDR1 is SGHRS and CDR2 YFSETQ. V lost 2 bases to trimming and J lost 4 bases, with 15 bases between them. This CDR3 has 15 residues. The chain's CDR3 is CASSFGGGFRETQYF. The CDR3 DNA reads TGCGCCAGCAGCTTCGGGGGCGGGTTTCGAGAGACCCAGTACTTC.

This clonotype was seen only a few times. V and J are TRBV20-1 and TRBJ1-3; D unclear. This CDR3 spans 15 amino acids. Between the trimmed V and J ends, which lost 0 bases and 2 bases, there was a span of 11 bases. The germline CDR1 and CDR2 sequences are DFQATT and SNEGSKA (reference sequence). In DNA, the CDR3 is TGCAGTGCTAGAGATTTGGCCCCTACTGGAAACACCATATATTTT. This gives the protein CSARDLAPTGNTIYF.

The sample holds a few counts of this clonotype. The chain carries TRBV14 and TRBJ2-5, with TRBD2 matching 8 bases. The CDR3 runs to 14 residues. In germline, CDR1 is SGHDN, CDR2 FVKESK. After removal of 4 bases from V and 7 bases from J, the junction contained 8 bases not matched to a gene. As DNA, the CDR3 is TGTGCCAGCAGCCCGGGACTAGGTGGGAGGACCCAGTACTTC. Translation gives CASSPGLGGRTQYF.

Ten or more counts support this clonotype. This chain connects TRBV7-8 to TRBJ2-3; D uncertain. The CDR3 contains 14 residues. The V gene lost 1 base and the J gene lost 2 bases, with 7 bases spanning the gap. CDR1 and CDR2 from the germline V gene are SGHVS and FQNEAQ. The CDR3 region is CASSLETNTDTQYF. In nucleotides, the CDR3 is TGTGCCAGCAGCTTAGAGACAAACACAGATACGCAGTATTTT.

Ten or more counts support this clonotype. V gene TRBV12-3 or TRBV12-4 combines with J gene TRBJ2-5, with unresolved D. Trimming removed 6 bases at V and 4 bases at J, with 6 bases between. The CDR3 is 11 residues long. For the CDR3, the DNA is TGTGCCAGCAGCTTCGGAGAGACCCAGTACTTC. This gives the protein CASSFGETQYF.

The chain employs TRBV12-3 or TRBV12-4 and TRBJ1-1; 7 bases fit TRBD1. Unmatched junction bases numbered 12, after V lost 6 bases and J lost 8 bases. The CDR3 spans 14 residues. CDR3 residues: CASSNNRGLGEAFF. The CDR3 DNA follows: TGTGCCAGCAGCAATAACAGGGGTTTGGGAGAAGCTTTCTTT.

This clonotype was counted between two and nine times. The V and J genes are TRBV7-2 and TRBJ1-3, with 8 nucleotides matching TRBD1. The CDR3 is made up of 17 amino acids. Trimming at V came to 7 bases and at J to 3 bases, leaving 14 bases not matched to a gene. Germline V gives CDR1 SGHTA, CDR2 FQGNSA. Here the CDR3 DNA reads TGTGCCAGCAACGACCATTCAGGGGGCGCTGGTGGAAACACCATATATTTT. As protein: CASNDHSGGAGGNTIYF.

This clonotype was seen at least ten times. The gene calls are TRBV7-8 and TRBJ2-7; D uncertain. Trimming shortened V by 6 bases and J by 0 bases, and 9 bases separated the two germline ends. Germline CDR1 and CDR2: SGHVS and FQNEAQ. There are 13 residues in the CDR3. The DNA of the CDR3 is TGTGCCAGCAGGCCGGGCCACTCCTACGAGCAGTACTTC. It encodes CASRPGHSYEQYF.

Many counts were recorded for this clonotype. The V gene is TRBV7-2, the J gene TRBJ2-1; a weak D match, TRBD2 (6 bases). The CDR3 is made up of 17 amino acids. V lost 0 bases and J 0 bases, leaving 12 bases between the germline ends. Germline V gene data show CDR1 as SGHTA and CDR2 as FQGNSA. This chain's CDR3 is CASSLAPRGNSYNEQFF. The DNA for the CDR3 is TGTGCCAGCAGCTTAGCACCCCGGGGGAACTCCTACAATGAGCAGTTCTTC.

V and J are TRBV7-9 and TRBJ2-3; 11 nucleotides align to TRBD2. J gave up 4 bases and V 5 bases, and 8 bases lay outside the gene matches. The CDR3 contains 16 residues. Germline CDR1 is SEHNR and CDR2 is FQNEAQ (reference sequence). The CDR3 loop is CASSPRTSGSADTQYF. For the CDR3, the DNA is TGTGCCAGCAGCCCCCGAACTAGCGGGAGTGCAGATACGCAGTATTTT.